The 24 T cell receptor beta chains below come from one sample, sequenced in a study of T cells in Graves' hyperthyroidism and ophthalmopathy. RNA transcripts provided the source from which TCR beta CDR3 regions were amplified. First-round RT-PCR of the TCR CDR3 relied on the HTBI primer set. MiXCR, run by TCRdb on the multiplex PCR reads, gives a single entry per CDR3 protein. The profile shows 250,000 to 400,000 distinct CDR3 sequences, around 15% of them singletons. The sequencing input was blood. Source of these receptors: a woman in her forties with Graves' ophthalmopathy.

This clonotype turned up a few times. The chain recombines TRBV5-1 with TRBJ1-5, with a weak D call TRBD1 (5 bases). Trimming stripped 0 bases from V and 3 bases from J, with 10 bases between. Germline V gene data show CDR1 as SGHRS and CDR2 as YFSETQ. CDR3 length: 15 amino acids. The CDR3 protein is CASSLGGGDNQPQHF. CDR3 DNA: TGCGCCAGCAGCTTGGGGGGCGGAGACAATCAGCCCCAGCATTTT.

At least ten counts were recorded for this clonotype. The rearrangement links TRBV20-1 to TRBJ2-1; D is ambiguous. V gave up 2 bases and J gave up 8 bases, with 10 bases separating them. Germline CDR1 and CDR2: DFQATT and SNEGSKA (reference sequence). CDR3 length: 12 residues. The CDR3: CSARPEVYEQFF. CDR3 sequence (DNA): TGCAGTGCTAGACCGGAAGTATATGAGCAGTTCTTC.

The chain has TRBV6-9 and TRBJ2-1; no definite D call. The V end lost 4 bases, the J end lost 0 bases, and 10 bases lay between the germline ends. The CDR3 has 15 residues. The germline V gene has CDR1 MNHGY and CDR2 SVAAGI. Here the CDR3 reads CASSSGFGSYNEQFF. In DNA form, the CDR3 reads TGTGCCAGCAGTTCTGGGTTCGGCTCCTACAATGAGCAGTTCTTC.

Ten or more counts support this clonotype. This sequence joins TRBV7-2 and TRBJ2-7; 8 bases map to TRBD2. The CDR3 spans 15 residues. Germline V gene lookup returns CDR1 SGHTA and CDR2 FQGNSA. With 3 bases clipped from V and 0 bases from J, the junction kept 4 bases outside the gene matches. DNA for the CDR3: TGTGCCAGCAGCTTGAGTAGCGGGATCTCCTACGAGCAGTACTTC. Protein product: CASSLSSGISYEQYF.

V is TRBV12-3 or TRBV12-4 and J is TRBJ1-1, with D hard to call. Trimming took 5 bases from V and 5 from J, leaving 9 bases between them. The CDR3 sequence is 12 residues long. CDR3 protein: CASSEAGTEAFF. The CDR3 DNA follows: TGTGCCAGCAGTGAAGCCGGTACTGAAGCTTTCTTT.

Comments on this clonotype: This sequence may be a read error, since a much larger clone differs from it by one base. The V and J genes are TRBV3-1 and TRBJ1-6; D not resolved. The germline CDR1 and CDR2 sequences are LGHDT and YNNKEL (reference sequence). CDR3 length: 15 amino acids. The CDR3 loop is CVSSRVDGFNSPLHF. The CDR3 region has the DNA TGTGTCAGCAGCCGAGTCGACGGGTTCAATTCACCCCTCCACTTT.

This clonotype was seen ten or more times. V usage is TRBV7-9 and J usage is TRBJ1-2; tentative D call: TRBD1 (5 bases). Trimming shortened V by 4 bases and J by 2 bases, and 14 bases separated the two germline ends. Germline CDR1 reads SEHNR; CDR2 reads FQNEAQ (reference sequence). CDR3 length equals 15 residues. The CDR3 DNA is TGTGCCAGCAGCTCAGGTCGGGGACTAAACTATGGCTACACCTTC. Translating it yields CASSSGRGLNYGYTF.

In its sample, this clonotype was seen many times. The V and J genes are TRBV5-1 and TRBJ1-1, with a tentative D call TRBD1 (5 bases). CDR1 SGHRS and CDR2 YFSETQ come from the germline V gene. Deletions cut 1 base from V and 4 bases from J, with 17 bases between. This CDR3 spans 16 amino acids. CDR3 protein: CASSLLRSGGSTEAFF. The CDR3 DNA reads TGCGCCAGCAGCTTGTTGAGAAGTGGGGGTAGCACTGAAGCTTTCTTT.

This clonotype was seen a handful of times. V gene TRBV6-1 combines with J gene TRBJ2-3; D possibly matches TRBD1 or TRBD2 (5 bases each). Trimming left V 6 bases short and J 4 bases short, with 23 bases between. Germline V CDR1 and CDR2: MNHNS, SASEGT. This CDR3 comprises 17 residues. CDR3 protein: CASSRARTTRTADTQYF. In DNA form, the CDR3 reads TGTGCCAGCAGCCGGGCGCGGACAACTAGAACCGCAGATACGCAGTATTTT.

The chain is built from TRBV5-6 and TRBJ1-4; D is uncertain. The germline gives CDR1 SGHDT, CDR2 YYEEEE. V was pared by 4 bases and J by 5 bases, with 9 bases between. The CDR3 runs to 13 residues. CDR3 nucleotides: TGTGCCAGCAGCCTCTGGACGAATGAAAAACTGTTTTTT. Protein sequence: CASSLWTNEKLFF.

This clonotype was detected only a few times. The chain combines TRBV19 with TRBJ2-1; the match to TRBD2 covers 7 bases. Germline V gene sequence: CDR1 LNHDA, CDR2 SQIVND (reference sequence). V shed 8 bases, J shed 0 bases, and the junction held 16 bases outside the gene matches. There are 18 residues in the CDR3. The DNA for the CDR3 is TGTGCCAGTCGCCGTCGCATCGGGGGGACCAACTCCTACAATGAGCAGTTCTTC. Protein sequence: CASRRRIGGTNSYNEQFF.

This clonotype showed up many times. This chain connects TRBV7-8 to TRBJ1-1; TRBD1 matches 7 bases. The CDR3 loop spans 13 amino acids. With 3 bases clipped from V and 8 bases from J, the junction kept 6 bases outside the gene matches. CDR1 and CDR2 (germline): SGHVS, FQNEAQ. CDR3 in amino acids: CASSLDRRSEAFF. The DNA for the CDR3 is TGTGCCAGCAGCTTGGACAGGCGGAGCGAAGCTTTCTTT.

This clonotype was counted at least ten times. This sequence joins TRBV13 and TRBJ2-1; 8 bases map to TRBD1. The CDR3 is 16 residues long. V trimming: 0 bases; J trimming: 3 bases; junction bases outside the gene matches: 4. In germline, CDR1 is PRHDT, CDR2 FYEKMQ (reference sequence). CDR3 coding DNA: TGTGCCAGCAGCTTAGGGACAGGGGCGGGCTACAATGAGCAGTTCTTC. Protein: CASSLGTGAGYNEQFF.

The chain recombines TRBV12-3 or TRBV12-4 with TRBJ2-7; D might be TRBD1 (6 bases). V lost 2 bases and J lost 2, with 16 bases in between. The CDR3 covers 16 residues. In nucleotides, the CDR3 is TGTGCCAGCAGTTTAAGGGGGTCCAGGTCCGCCTACGAGCAGTACTTC. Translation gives CASSLRGSRSAYEQYF.

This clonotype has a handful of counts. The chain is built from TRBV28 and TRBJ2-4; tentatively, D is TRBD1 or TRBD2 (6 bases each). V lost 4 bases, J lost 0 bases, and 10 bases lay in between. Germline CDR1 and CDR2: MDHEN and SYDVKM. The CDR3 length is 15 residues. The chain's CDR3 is CASSSGEVAKNIQYF. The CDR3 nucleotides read TGTGCCAGCAGTTCAGGGGAGGTAGCCAAAAACATTCAGTACTTC.

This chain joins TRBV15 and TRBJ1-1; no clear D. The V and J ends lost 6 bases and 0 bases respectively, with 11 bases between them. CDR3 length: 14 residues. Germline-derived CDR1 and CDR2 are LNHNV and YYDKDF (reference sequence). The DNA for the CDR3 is TGTGCCACCAGGAGGTCCATTATGAACACTGAAGCTTTCTTT. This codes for CATRRSIMNTEAFF.

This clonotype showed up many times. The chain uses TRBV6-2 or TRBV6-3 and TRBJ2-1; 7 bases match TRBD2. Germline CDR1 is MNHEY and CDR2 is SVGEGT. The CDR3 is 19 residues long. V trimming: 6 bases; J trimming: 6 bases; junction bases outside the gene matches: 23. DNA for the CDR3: TGTGCCAGCAGCGGGCTATCTACGACCATCGGGACGGGGGGCAATGAGCAGTTCTTC. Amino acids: CASSGLSTTIGTGGNEQFF.

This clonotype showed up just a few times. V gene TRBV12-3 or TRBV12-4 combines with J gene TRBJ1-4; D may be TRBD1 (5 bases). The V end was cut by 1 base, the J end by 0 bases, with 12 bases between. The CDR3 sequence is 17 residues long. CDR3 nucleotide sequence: TGTGCCAGCAGTTTAGATATCGGGGGGACAACTAATGAAAAACTGTTTTTT. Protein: CASSLDIGGTTNEKLFF.

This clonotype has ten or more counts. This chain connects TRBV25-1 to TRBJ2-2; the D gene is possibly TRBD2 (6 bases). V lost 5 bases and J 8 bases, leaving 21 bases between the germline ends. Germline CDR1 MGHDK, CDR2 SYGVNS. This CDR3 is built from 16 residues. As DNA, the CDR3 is TGTGCCAGCAGTCGAGGGGTGGACTATCATGTAGGGGAGCTGTTTTTT. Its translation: CASSRGVDYHVGELFF.

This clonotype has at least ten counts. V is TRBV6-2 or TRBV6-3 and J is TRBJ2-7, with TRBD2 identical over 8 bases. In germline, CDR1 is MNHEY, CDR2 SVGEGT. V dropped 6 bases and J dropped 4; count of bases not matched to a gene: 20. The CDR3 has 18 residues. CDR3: CASSTDLLAGKFPYEQYF. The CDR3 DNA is TGTGCCAGCAGCACGGACCTGTTAGCGGGGAAATTTCCATACGAGCAGTACTTC.

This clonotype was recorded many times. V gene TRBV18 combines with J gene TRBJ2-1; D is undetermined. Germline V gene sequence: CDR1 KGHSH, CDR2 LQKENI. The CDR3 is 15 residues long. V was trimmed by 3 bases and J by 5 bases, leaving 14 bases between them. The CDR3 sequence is CASSPDPLFNNEQFF. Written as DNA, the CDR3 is TGTGCCAGCTCACCGGACCCCCTCTTTAACAATGAGCAGTTCTTC.

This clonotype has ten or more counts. This CDR3 reads CAIATRSANSPLHF. The CDR3, as DNA: TGTGCCATCGCCACCCGCTCAGCCAATTCACCCCTCCACTTT. This chain uses TRBV10-3 with TRBJ1-6; D not resolved. Germline V gives CDR1 ENHRY, CDR2 SYGVKD. CDR3 size: 14 residues. V lost 8 bases and J 7 bases, leaving 15 bases between the germline ends.

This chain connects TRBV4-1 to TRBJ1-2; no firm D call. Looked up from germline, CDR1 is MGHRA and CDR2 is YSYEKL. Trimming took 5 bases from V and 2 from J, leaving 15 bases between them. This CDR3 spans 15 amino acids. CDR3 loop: CASSYNGRENYGYTF. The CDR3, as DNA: TGCGCCAGCAGCTACAACGGACGGGAGAACTATGGCTACACCTTC.

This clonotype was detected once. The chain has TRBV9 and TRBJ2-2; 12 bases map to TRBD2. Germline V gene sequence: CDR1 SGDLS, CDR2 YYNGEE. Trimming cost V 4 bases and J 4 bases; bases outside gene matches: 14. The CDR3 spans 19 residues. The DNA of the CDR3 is TGTGCCAGCAGCTCCCGTCCTAGCGGGAGGGCCTGGGGCACCGGGGAGCTGTTTTTT. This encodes CASSSRPSGRAWGTGELFF.